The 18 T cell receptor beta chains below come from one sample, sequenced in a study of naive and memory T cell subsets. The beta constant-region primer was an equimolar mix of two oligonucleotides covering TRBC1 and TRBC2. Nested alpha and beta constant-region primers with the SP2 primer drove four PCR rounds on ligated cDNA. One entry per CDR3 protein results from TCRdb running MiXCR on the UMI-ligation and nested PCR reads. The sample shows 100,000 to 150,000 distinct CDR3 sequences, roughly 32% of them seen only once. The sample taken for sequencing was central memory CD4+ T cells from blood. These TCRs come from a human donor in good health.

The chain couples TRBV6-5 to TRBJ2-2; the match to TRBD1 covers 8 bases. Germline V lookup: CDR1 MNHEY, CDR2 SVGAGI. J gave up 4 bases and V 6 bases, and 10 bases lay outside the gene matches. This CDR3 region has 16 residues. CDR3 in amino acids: CASSLSGTGRTGELFF. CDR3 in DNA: TGTGCCAGCAGCCTATCCGGGACAGGACGCACCGGGGAGCTGTTTTTT.

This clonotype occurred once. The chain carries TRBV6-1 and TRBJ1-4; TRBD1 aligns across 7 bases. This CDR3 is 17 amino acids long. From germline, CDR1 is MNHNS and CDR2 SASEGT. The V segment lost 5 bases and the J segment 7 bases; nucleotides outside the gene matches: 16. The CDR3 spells CASSLFENRQGGEKLFF. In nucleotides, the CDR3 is TGTGCCAGCAGTCTATTTGAAAATCGACAGGGAGGTGAAAAACTGTTTTTT.

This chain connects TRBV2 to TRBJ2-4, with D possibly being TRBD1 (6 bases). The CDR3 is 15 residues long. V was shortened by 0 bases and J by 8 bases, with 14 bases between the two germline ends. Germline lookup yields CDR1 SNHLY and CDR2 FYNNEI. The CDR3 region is CASSEAYTGLDIQYF. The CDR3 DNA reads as TGTGCCAGCAGTGAAGCTTACACAGGGCTGGACATTCAGTACTTC. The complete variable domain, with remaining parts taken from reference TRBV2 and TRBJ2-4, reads EPEVTQTPSHQVTQMGQEVILRCVPISNHLYFYWYRQILGQKVEFLVSFYNNEISEKSEIFDDQFSVERPDGSNFTLKIRSTKLEDSAMYFCASSEAYTGLDIQYFGAGTRLSVL.

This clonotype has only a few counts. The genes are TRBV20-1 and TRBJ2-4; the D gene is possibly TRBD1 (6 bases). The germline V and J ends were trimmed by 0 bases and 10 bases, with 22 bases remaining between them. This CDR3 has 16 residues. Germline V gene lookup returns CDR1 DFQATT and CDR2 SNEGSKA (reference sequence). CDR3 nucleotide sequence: TGCAGTGCTAGAGAATTATTCGGACAGACCTCCCTGATTCAGTACTTC. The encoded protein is CSARELFGQTSLIQYF.

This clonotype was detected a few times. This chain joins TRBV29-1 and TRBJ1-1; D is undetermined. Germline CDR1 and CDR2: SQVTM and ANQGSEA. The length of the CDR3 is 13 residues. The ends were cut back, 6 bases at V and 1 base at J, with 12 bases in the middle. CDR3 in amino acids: CSVRESANTEAFF. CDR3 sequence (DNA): TGCAGCGTCCGCGAGTCCGCGAACACTGAAGCTTTCTTT.

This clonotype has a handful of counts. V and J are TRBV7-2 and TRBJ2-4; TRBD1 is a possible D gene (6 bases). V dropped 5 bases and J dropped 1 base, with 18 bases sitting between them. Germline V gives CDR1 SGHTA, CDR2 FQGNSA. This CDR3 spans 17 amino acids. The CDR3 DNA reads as TGTGCCAGCAGCCGTACAGGGAGTGTTGGGGCCAAAAACATTCAGTACTTC. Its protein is CASSRTGSVGAKNIQYF.

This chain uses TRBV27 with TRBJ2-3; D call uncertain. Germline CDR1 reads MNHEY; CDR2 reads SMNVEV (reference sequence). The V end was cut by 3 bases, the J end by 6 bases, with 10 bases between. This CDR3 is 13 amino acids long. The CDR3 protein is CASSFQLGDTQYF. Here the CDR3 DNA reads TGTGCCAGCAGTTTTCAACTGGGCGATACGCAGTATTTT.

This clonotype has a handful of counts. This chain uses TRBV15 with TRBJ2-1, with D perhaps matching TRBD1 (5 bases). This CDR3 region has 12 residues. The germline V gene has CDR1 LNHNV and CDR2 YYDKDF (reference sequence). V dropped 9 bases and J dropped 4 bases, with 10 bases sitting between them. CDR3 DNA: TGTGCCACGAAGGGGCCTTACAATGAGCAGTTCTTC. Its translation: CATKGPYNEQFF. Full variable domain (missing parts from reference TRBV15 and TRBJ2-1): DAMVIQNPRYQVTQFGKPVTLSCSQTLNHNVMYWYQQKSSQAPKLLFHYYDKDFNNEADTPDNFQSRRPNTSFCFLDIRSPGLGDTAMYLCATKGPYNEQFFGPGTRLTVL.

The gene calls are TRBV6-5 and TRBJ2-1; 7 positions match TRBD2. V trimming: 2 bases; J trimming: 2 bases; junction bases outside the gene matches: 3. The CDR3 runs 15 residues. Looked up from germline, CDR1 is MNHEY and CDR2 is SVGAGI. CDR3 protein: CASSYVTSAYNEQFF. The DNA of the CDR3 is TGTGCCAGCAGTTACGTCACTAGCGCCTACAATGAGCAGTTCTTC.

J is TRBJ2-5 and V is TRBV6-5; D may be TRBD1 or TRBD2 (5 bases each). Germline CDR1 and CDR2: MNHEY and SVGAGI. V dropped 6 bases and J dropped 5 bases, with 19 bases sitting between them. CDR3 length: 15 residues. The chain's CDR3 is CASRHFGASWETQYF. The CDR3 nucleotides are TGTGCCAGCAGGCATTTCGGGGCCTCGTGGGAGACCCAGTACTTC.

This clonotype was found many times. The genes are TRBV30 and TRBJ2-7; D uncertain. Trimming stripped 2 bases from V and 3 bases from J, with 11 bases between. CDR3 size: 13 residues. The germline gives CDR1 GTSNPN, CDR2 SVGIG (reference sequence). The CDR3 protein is CAWSFPRVYEQYF. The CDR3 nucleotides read TGTGCCTGGAGTTTCCCAAGGGTCTACGAGCAGTACTTC.

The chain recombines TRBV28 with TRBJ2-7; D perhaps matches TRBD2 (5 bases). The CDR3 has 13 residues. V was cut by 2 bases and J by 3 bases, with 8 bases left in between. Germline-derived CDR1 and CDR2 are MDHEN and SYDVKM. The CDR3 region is CASSLGSVYEQYF. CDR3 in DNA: TGTGCCAGCAGTTTAGGGAGTGTCTACGAGCAGTACTTC. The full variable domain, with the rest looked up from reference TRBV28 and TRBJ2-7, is DVKVTQSSRYLVKRTGEKVFLECVQDMDHENMFWYRQDPGLGLRLIYFSYDVKMKEKGDIPEGYSVSREKKERFSLILESASTNQTSMYLCASSLGSVYEQYFGPGTRLTVT.

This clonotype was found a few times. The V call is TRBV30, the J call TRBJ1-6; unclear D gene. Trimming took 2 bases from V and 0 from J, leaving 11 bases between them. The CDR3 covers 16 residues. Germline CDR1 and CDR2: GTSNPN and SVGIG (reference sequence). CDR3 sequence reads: CAWSIKETSYNSPLHF. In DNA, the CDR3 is TGTGCCTGGAGTATAAAGGAGACCTCCTATAATTCACCCCTCCACTTT.

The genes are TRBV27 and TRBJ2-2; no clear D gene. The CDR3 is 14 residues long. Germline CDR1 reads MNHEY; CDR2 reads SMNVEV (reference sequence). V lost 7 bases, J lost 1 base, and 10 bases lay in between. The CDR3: CASKKNLNTGELFF. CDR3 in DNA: TGTGCCAGCAAGAAGAACCTGAACACCGGGGAGCTGTTTTTT.

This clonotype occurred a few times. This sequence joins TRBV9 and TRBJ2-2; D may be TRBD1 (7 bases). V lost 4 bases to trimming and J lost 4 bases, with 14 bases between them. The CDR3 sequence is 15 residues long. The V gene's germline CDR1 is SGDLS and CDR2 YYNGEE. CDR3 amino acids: CASSPGGLPTGELFF. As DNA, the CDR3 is TGTGCCAGCAGCCCAGGGGGGCTTCCCACCGGGGAGCTGTTTTTT.

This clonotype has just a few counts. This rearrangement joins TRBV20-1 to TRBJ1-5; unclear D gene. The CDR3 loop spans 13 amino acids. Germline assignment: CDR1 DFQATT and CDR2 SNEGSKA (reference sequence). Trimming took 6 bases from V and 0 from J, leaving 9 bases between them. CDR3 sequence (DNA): TGCAGTGCCCTCCCGGATAGCAATCAGCCCCAGCATTTT. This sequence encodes CSALPDSNQPQHF.

CDR3 coding DNA: TGCGCCAGCAGCTCGACAGGGGGCATGGGAGAGACCCAGTACTTC. Translation gives CASSSTGGMGETQYF. This sequence joins TRBV5-1 and TRBJ2-5; 10 positions match TRBD1. The CDR3 consists of 15 residues. The germline CDR1 and CDR2 sequences are SGHRS and YFSETQ. V was pared by 3 bases and J by 4 bases, with 6 bases of the junction left unmatched.

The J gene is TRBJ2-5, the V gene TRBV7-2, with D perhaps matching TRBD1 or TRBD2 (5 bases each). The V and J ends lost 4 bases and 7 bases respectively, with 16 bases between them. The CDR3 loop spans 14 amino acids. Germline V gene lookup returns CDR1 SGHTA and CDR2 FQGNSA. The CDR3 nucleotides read TGTGCCAGCAGCTCCGGTGGTGGGACCGGGACCCAGTACTTC. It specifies CASSSGGGTGTQYF. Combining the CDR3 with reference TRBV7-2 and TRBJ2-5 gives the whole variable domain GAGVSQSPSNKVTEKGKDVELRCDPISGHTALYWYRQSLGQGLEFLIYFQGNSAPDKSGLPSDRFSAERTGGSVSTLTIQRTQQEDSAVYLCASSSGGGTGTQYFGPGTRLLVL.